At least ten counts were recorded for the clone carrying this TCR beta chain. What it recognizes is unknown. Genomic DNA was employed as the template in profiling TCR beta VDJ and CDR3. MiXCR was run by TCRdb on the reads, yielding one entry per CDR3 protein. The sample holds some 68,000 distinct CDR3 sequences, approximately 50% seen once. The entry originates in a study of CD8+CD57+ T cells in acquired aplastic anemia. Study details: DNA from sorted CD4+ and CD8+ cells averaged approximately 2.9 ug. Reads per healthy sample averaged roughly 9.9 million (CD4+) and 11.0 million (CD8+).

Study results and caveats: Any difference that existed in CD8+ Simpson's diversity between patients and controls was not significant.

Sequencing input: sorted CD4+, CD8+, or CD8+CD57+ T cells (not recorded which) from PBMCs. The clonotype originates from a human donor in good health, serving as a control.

The CDR3 is CASSPSTLANYGYTF. The CDR3, as DNA: TGTGCCAGCAGTCCCTCAACCCTAGCTAACTATGGCTACACCTTC. The chain carries TRBV27 and TRBJ1-2; D gene unclear. V lost 5 bases to trimming and J lost 0 bases, with 13 bases between them. The V gene's germline CDR1 is MNHEY and CDR2 SMNVEV (reference sequence). This CDR3 comprises 15 residues.